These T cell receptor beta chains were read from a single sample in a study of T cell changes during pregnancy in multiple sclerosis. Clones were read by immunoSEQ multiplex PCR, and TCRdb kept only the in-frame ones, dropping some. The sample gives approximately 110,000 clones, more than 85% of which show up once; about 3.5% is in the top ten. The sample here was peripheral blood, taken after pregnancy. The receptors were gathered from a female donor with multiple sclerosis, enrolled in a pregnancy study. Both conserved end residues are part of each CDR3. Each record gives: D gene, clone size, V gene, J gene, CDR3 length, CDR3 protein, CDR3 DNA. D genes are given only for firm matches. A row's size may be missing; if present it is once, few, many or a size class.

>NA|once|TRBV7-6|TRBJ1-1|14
CASSSIQGTLEAFF
TGTGCCAGCAGCTCCATACAGGGAACCCTTGAAGCTTTCTTT
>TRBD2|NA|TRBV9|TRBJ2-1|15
CASSGSGASYNEQFF
TGTGCCAGCAGCGGTAGCGGGGCCTCCTACAATGAGCAGTTCTTC
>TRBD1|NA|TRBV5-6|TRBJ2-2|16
CASSFGDRGITGELFF
TGTGCCAGCAGCTTCGGAGACAGGGGAATCACCGGGGAGCTGTTTTTT
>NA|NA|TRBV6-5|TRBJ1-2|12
CASSYGQDGYTF
TGTGCCAGCAGTTACGGGCAGGATGGCTACACCTTC
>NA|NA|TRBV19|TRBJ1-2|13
CASSFDRLYGYTF
TGTGCCAGTAGTTTTGACAGGCTCTATGGCTACACCTTC
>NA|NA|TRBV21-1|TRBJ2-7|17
CASSNVGFGGPSYEQYF
TGTGCCAGCAGCAACGTTGGTTTCGGGGGGCCCTCCTACGAGCAGTACTTC
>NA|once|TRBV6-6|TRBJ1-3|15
CASSYSGSSGNTIYF
TGTGCCAGCAGTTACTCCGGTTCCTCTGGAAACACCATATATTTT
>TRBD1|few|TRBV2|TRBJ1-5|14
CASKGQGVNQPQHF
TGTGCCAGCAAAGGACAGGGGGTAAATCAGCCCCAGCATTTT
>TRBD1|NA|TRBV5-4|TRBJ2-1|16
CASSRGGRSSYNEQFF
TGTGCCAGCAGCCGAGGGGGCAGAAGCTCCTACAATGAGCAGTTCTTC
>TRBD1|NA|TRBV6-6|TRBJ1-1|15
CASSYLGQGHTEAFF
TGTGCCAGCAGTTACCTGGGACAGGGTCACACTGAAGCTTTCTTT
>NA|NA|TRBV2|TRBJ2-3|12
CASLEGTDTQYF
TGTGCCTCCTTGGAGGGCACAGATACGCAGTATTTT
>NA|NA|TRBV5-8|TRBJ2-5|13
CASSFLARETQYF
TGTGCCAGCAGCTTCCTAGCCCGAGAGACCCAGTACTTC
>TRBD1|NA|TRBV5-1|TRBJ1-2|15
CASSSDPGQLYGYTF
TGCGCCAGCAGCTCGGACCCGGGACAGCTCTATGGCTACACCTTC
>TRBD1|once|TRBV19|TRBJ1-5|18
CASSLRDRGTFSNQPQHF
TGTGCCAGTAGTCTACGGGACAGGGGCACGTTCTCCAATCAGCCCCAGCATTTT
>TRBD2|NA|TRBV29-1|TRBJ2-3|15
CSVRGTSGGADTQYF
TGCAGCGTGCGGGGGACTAGCGGGGGGGCAGATACGCAGTATTTT
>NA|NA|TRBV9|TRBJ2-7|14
CASSLQVSSYEQYF
TGTGCCAGCAGCTTACAGGTTAGCTCCTACGAGCAGTACTTC
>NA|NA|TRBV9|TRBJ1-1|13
CASSVAENTEAFF
TGTGCCAGCAGCGTCGCGGAGAACACTGAAGCTTTCTTT
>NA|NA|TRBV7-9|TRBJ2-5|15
CASSLVEGLKETQYF
TGTGCCAGCAGTTTAGTCGAGGGTCTCAAAGAGACCCAGTACTTC
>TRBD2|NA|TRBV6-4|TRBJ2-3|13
CASSSSGRDTQYF
TGTGCCAGCAGCTCTAGCGGGAGAGATACGCAGTATTTT
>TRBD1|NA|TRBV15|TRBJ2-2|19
CATSRDLAGTVKEHRGAVF
TGTGCCACCAGCAGAGACCTGGCCGGGACAGTAAAAGAACACCGGGGAGCCGTTTTT
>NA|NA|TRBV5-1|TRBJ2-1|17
CASSPGHGVGSYNEQFF
TGCGCCAGCAGCCCGGGACACGGGGTGGGCTCCTACAATGAGCAGTTCTTC
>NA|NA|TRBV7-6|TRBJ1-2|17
CASSAEASPLFSHGYTF
TGTGCCAGCAGCGCCGAGGCCAGTCCCCTCTTCAGTCATGGCTACACCTTC
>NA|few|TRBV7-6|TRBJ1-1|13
CASSWEPNTEAFF
TGTGCCAGCAGCTGGGAGCCGAACACTGAAGCTTTCTTT
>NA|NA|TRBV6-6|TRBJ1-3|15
CASSYVEGPGNTIYF
TGTGCCAGCAGTTACGTGGAGGGGCCTGGAAACACCATATATTTT
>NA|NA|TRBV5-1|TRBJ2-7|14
CASSLKGGSYEQYF
TGCGCCAGCAGCTTGAAAGGGGGTTCCTACGAGCAGTACTTC
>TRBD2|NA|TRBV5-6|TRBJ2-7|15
CASLLNPGGRNEQYF
TGTGCCAGCCTACTTAACCCGGGGGGGAGGAACGAGCAGTACTTC
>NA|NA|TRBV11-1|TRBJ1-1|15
CASSRHGGGNTEAFF
TGTGCCAGCAGCCGACATGGGGGGGGCAACACTGAAGCTTTCTTT
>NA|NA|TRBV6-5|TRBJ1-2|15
CASSYPPDEVRGYTF
TGTGCCAGCAGTTACCCCCCCGACGAGGTAAGGGGCTACACCTTC